This T cell receptor beta chain was recovered during a study of blood T cell repertoires in COVID-19. The method was immunoSEQ multiplex PCR; TCRdb's version includes in-frame clones alone and lacks a portion of them. The top ten hold about 1.7% of the sample, which has about 90,000 clones, roughly nine tenths seen once. V was clipped by 2 bases and J by 2 bases, with 10 bases between them. CDR3 length: 14 amino acids. Germline-derived CDR1 and CDR2 are SNHLY and FYNNEI. This chain joins TRBV2 and TRBJ2-7; D possibly corresponds to TRBD1 (5 bases). The receptor was derived from a human donor with active COVID-19. The donor label of this sample is uncertain. Sequencing was done on a sample of peripheral blood. The CDR3, as DNA: TGTGCCAGCAGTGAAAACAGGCTGACCTACGAGCAGTACTTC. Its translation: CASSENRLTYEQYF.